The 21 T cell receptor beta chains below all came from one sample that was sequenced in a study of blood T cell repertoires in COVID-19. Assay: immunoSEQ multiplex PCR; the TCRdb copy retains only in-frame clones and omits some. The sample lists around 230,000 clones, 82% occurring once. The sample was peripheral blood. The source of these receptors is a woman in her sixties or seventies with active or convalescent COVID-19.

V gene TRBV6-1 combines with J gene TRBJ1-5; D is perhaps TRBD1 (5 bases). CDR1 and CDR2 (germline): MNHNS, SASEGT. Trimming removed 1 base from V and 4 bases from J, with 11 bases in between. The CDR3 runs 15 residues. The CDR3 nucleotides read TGTGCCAGCAGTGAAGATGGGGCAGGGAATCAGCCCCAGCATTTT. This codes for CASSEDGAGNQPQHF.

The J gene is TRBJ1-3, the V gene TRBV5-1; D is undetermined. This CDR3 contains 15 residues. V lost 1 base and J lost 4, with 12 bases in between. Looked up from germline, CDR1 is SGHRS and CDR2 is YFSETQ. The DNA of the CDR3 is TGCGCCAGCAGCTTGCAGGTAGCGTCCGGAAACACCATATATTTT. Translation gives CASSLQVASGNTIYF.

In its sample, this clone was seen once. The CDR3 DNA sequence: TGTGCCAGCAGTAGGGACAGGGGCGCGAATTCACCCCTCCACTTT. This encodes CASSRDRGANSPLHF. The genes are TRBV6-2 or TRBV6-3 and TRBJ1-6; 10 bases map to TRBD1. V was clipped by 5 bases and J by 7 bases; unmatched bases: 5. This CDR3 is built from 15 residues. CDR1 is MNHEY, CDR2 SVGEGT, per germline.

The chain carries TRBV27 and TRBJ1-1; D is perhaps TRBD1 (6 bases). Trimming took 6 bases from V and 1 from J, leaving 18 bases between them. This CDR3 comprises 16 residues. Looked up from germline, CDR1 is MNHEY and CDR2 is SMNVEV (reference sequence). As DNA, the CDR3 is TGTGCCAGCAGCCCTTGGGGTGGCAGGGGGAACACTGAAGCTTTCTTT. This translates into CASSPWGGRGNTEAFF.

This sequence joins TRBV2 and TRBJ1-5, with D possibly TRBD1 on 6 matching bases. The V end was cut by 4 bases, the J end by 2 bases, with 12 bases between. Germline V gene lookup returns CDR1 SNHLY and CDR2 FYNNEI. The CDR3 has 15 residues. The CDR3 sequence is CASSVQGGGNQPQHF. The CDR3 nucleotides are TGTGCCAGCAGTGTTCAAGGGGGTGGCAATCAGCCCCAGCATTTT.

The J gene is TRBJ2-5, the V gene TRBV5-1; the match to TRBD1 covers 7 bases. V lost 5 bases and J lost 2; bases outside the gene matches: 6. This CDR3 comprises 14 residues. Germline-derived CDR1 and CDR2 are SGHRS and YFSETQ. CDR3 nucleotide sequence: TGCGCCAGCAGGCACGGACAGGTACAAGAGACCCAGTACTTC. Translation: CASRHGQVQETQYF.

The chain carries TRBV20-1 and TRBJ2-1; no clear D. Germline loops: CDR1 DFQATT, CDR2 SNEGSKA (reference sequence). The CDR3 contains 11 residues. V dropped 6 bases and J dropped 6 bases, with 9 bases sitting between them. The chain's CDR3 is CSAARANEQFF. CDR3 nucleotide sequence: TGCAGTGCCGCGCGAGCCAATGAGCAGTTCTTC.

The V gene is TRBV7-3, the J gene TRBJ2-3; 12 nucleotides line up with TRBD2. The CDR3 is 16 residues long. V shed 6 bases and J 0 bases; nucleotides not matched to a gene: 4. Per the germline V gene, CDR1 is SGHTA and CDR2 is FQGTGA. The CDR3 is CASSLAGGMSTDTQYF. Here the CDR3 DNA reads TGTGCCAGCAGTCTAGCGGGGGGGATGAGCACAGATACGCAGTATTTT.

CDR3 amino acids: CASSLTGGGHTEAFF. CDR3 sequence (DNA): TGTGCCAGCAGCTTGACAGGGGGCGGGCACACTGAAGCTTTCTTT. The rearrangement uses TRBV5-5 and TRBJ1-1, with 9 bases identical to TRBD1. The length of the CDR3 is 15 residues. Germline V gene sequence: CDR1 SGHKS, CDR2 YYEKEE (reference sequence). V dropped 1 base and J dropped 3; count of bases not matched to a gene: 4.

J is TRBJ1-5 and V is TRBV2; D is unresolved. With 4 bases removed from V and 7 bases from J, the gap between germline ends came to 11 bases. This CDR3 is built from 13 residues. Germline V CDR1 and CDR2: SNHLY, FYNNEI. The CDR3 DNA reads TGTGCCAGCAGTGCGGGAGGGTGGCAGCCCCAGCATTTT. Translated: CASSAGGWQPQHF.

The chain employs TRBV7-6 and TRBJ2-3; 9 bases fit TRBD2. Germline V gene data show CDR1 as SGHVS and CDR2 as FNYEAQ. CDR3 length: 19 residues. V was pared by 1 base and J by 0 bases, with 11 bases of the junction left unmatched. CDR3 nucleotides: TGTGCCAGCAGCTTAGAGAGTAGCGGGGGCATAAGGAGCACAGATACGCAGTATTTT. It codes for CASSLESSGGIRSTDTQYF.

The V and J genes are TRBV5-8 and TRBJ2-3; 7 bases are a match to TRBD1. J gave up 2 bases and V 4 bases, and 10 bases lay outside the gene matches. The CDR3 runs to 16 residues. Per the germline V gene, CDR1 is SGHTS and CDR2 is YDEGEE. CDR3 region: CASSKGQAIDTDTQYF. CDR3 nucleotides: TGTGCCAGCAGCAAAGGACAGGCGATAGACACAGATACGCAGTATTTT.

The V gene is TRBV7-3, the J gene TRBJ2-7; TRBD2 matches at 13 bases. Trimming cost V 4 bases and J 3 bases; bases outside gene matches: 15. The CDR3 totals 19 residues. The germline gives CDR1 SGHTA, CDR2 FQGTGA. The CDR3 spells CASSSATSGGPSSVYEQYF. As DNA, the CDR3 is TGTGCCAGCAGCTCGGCGACTAGCGGGGGGCCCTCCTCTGTCTACGAGCAGTACTTC.

V and J are TRBV2 and TRBJ1-4, with 11 bases lining up with TRBD1. Germline lookup yields CDR1 SNHLY and CDR2 FYNNEI. V lost 6 bases and J lost 7; bases outside the gene matches: 4. This CDR3 has 14 amino acids. The CDR3 region has the DNA TGTGCCAGCAGAGCCGGGACAGGGGGTGAAAAACTGTTTTTT. Translation: CASRAGTGGEKLFF.

The V and J genes are TRBV2 and TRBJ1-4, with D hard to call. Germline CDR1 reads SNHLY; CDR2 reads FYNNEI. CDR3 length: 15 residues. Trimming stripped 6 bases from V and 8 bases from J, with 19 bases between. CDR3 region: CASRLDLTPAEKLFF. Written as DNA, the CDR3 is TGTGCCAGCAGACTAGACCTGACACCTGCAGAAAAACTGTTTTTT.

The chain combines TRBV7-2 with TRBJ1-1; D unresolved. V shed 2 bases and J shed 6 bases, with 10 bases lying between them. The CDR3 consists of 13 residues. Germline-derived CDR1 and CDR2 are SGHTA and FQGNSA. The CDR3 coding sequence is TGTGCCAGCAGCTTAAATCCGGTCGCTGAAGCTTTCTTT. This translates into CASSLNPVAEAFF.

V gene TRBV6-5 combines with J gene TRBJ1-1, with D possibly TRBD1 on 5 matching bases. The germline V gene encodes CDR1 MNHEY and CDR2 SVGAGI. This CDR3 contains 15 residues. Trimming left V 6 bases short and J 4 bases short, with 18 bases between. CDR3 loop: CASRGLLSRGTEAFF. CDR3 nucleotide sequence: TGTGCCAGCAGGGGACTTCTGAGTCGGGGCACTGAAGCTTTCTTT.

This chain joins TRBV9 and TRBJ1-6; no clear D gene. V was trimmed by 3 bases and J by 8 bases, leaving 9 bases between them. Germline loops: CDR1 SGDLS, CDR2 YYNGEE. This CDR3 has 13 residues. CDR3 region: CASSETPDSPLHF. In DNA, the CDR3 is TGTGCCAGCAGCGAAACTCCGGATTCACCCCTCCACTTT. The whole variable domain, remainder taken from reference TRBV9 and TRBJ1-6, is DSGVTQTPKHLITATGQRVTLRCSPRSGDLSVYWYQQSLDQGLQFLIQYYNGEERAKGNILERFSAQQFPDLHSELNLSSLELGDSALYFCASSETPDSPLHFGNGTRLTVT.

V usage is TRBV2 and J usage is TRBJ2-5; 9 positions match TRBD2. CDR1 is SNHLY and CDR2 is FYNNEI in the germline V gene. CDR3 length equals 15 residues. The J segment lost 2 bases and the V segment lost 6 bases, leaving 7 bases of the junction unmatched. DNA for the CDR3: TGTGCCAGCAGGTTAGAAGCGGGGGGACAAGAGACCCAGTACTTC. Amino acid sequence: CASRLEAGGQETQYF.

The J gene is TRBJ1-2, the V gene TRBV7-8; the D is unclear. Deletions cut 7 bases from V and 8 bases from J, with 11 bases between. The CDR3 consists of 11 residues. Germline values: CDR1 SGHVS, CDR2 FQNEAQ. CDR3 DNA: TGTGCCAGCACCCTAGGAGGCGGCTACACCTTC. Amino acid sequence: CASTLGGGYTF.

CDR3 sequence (DNA): TGTGCCAGCAGCTTCGGGGATCCCCATCAGCCCCAGCATTTT. This sequence encodes CASSFGDPHQPQHF. The chain links TRBV7-9 to TRBJ1-5; D not certain. This CDR3 has 14 residues. In germline, CDR1 is SEHNR, CDR2 FQNEAQ (reference sequence). With 3 bases removed from V and 5 bases from J, the gap between germline ends came to 11 bases.